Below, 24 T cell receptor beta chains from the same sample are listed, as sequenced in a study of cytotoxic CD8 clonotypes in ibrutinib-treated CLL. Sequencing used immunoSEQ multiplex PCR; TCRdb keeps in-frame clones, though not all of them. This sample has about 200,000 clones, with about two thirds found just once. This specimen was PBMCs, taken after 24 months of ibrutinib treatment. These receptors all stem from a human donor with chronic lymphocytic leukemia.

This rearrangement joins TRBV6-5 to TRBJ2-7; no clear D. From germline, CDR1 is MNHEY and CDR2 SVGAGI. V lost 5 bases and J 2 bases, leaving 13 bases between the germline ends. This CDR3 has 14 amino acids. The CDR3 loop is CASSRSRVTYEQYF. The CDR3 DNA follows: TGTGCCAGCAGTAGATCACGGGTAACCTACGAGCAGTACTTC.

V gene TRBV4-3 combines with J gene TRBJ1-5; D gene ambiguous. The CDR3 totals 13 residues. Germline CDR1 reads LGHNA; CDR2 reads YSLEER. V gave up 1 base and J gave up 7 bases, with 8 bases separating them. The CDR3, as DNA: TGCGCCAGCAGCCAAGGCCCTTACCAGCCCCAGCATTTT. The encoded protein is CASSQGPYQPQHF.

This clone has only a few counts. J is TRBJ2-3 and V is TRBV11-2; TRBD2 matches at 11 bases. This CDR3 is 18 amino acids long. The V segment lost 0 bases and the J segment 6 bases; nucleotides outside the gene matches: 11. Germline V gene data show CDR1 as SGHAT and CDR2 as FQNNGV. The CDR3 nucleotides are TGTGCCAGCAGCTTAGATGGGGTAGCGGGAGGGCCGAGGGATACGCAGTATTTT. Amino acid sequence: CASSLDGVAGGPRDTQYF.

This clone came up a few times. V usage is TRBV5-4 and J usage is TRBJ2-7; 8 positions agree with TRBD2. CDR1 and CDR2 (germline): SGHNT, YYREEE (reference sequence). This CDR3 region has 15 residues. Trimming cost V 4 bases and J 6 bases; bases outside gene matches: 12. DNA of the CDR3: TGTGCCAGCAGCCCGAGCAGGGCGGGAGGAGGCGAGCAGTACTTC. Its protein product is CASSPSRAGGGEQYF.

This clone occurred a few times. The chain is built from TRBV7-2 and TRBJ2-3; 12 bases agree with TRBD1. The CDR3 extends over 14 amino acids. The J segment lost 9 bases and the V segment lost 1 base, leaving 2 bases of the junction unmatched. Germline V gene lookup returns CDR1 SGHTA and CDR2 FQGNSA. CDR3 coding DNA: TGTGCCAGCAGCTTAGTGGGACAGGGGGCAACGCAGTATTTT. It is translated as CASSLVGQGATQYF.

This chain links TRBV6-1 with TRBJ2-3, with 8 bases identical to TRBD2. With 2 bases clipped from V and 0 bases from J, the junction kept 13 bases outside the gene matches. The germline CDR1 and CDR2 sequences are MNHNS and SASEGT. The CDR3 totals 19 residues. The CDR3 region has the DNA TGTGCCAGCAGTGAAAGGGTTCAACGGGGACTAGTCAGCACAGATACGCAGTATTTT. Amino acid sequence: CASSERVQRGLVSTDTQYF.

The CDR3 DNA reads TGTGCCAGCAGCGTAGACCCTAGCGGGGATAGCACAGATACGCAGTATTTT. Encoded protein: CASSVDPSGDSTDTQYF. This chain joins TRBV9 and TRBJ2-3; 9 nucleotides agree with TRBD2. Germline CDR1 and CDR2: SGDLS and YYNGEE. The CDR3 loop spans 17 amino acids. The ends lost 0 bases at V and 0 bases at J; junction bases unmatched: 5. The full variable domain, in which reference TRBV9 and TRBJ2-3 provide the parts outside the CDR3, is DSGVTQTPKHLITATGQRVTLRCSPRSGDLSVYWYQQSLDQGLQFLIQYYNGEERAKGNILERFSAQQFPDLHSELNLSSLELGDSALYFCASSVDPSGDSTDTQYFGPGTRLTVL.

This rearrangement joins TRBV7-9 to TRBJ1-1, with a possible D match to TRBD1 (5 bases). Trimming left V 3 bases short and J 8 bases short, with 10 bases between. CDR3 length: 12 residues. Germline V gives CDR1 SEHNR, CDR2 FQNEAQ (reference sequence). The CDR3 loop reads CASSFPYREAFF. The CDR3, as DNA: TGTGCCAGCAGCTTTCCCTACAGGGAAGCTTTCTTT.

The chain's CDR3 is CASSLGIGGDELNEQFF. Here the CDR3 DNA reads TGTGCCAGCAGCTTAGGAATTGGGGGTGACGAGCTCAATGAGCAGTTCTTC. V gene TRBV11-2 combines with J gene TRBJ2-1; either TRBD1 or TRBD2 may fit D (5 bases each). In germline, CDR1 is SGHAT, CDR2 FQNNGV. This CDR3 region has 17 residues. V was shortened by 1 base and J by 6 bases, with 19 bases between the two germline ends.

This clone was found a few times. The CDR3 region is CASSAHRYEQYF. CDR3 coding DNA: TGTGCCAGCAGTGCTCACAGATACGAGCAGTACTTC. The chain recombines TRBV2 with TRBJ2-7; unclear D gene. Germline V gene lookup returns CDR1 SNHLY and CDR2 FYNNEI. V lost 4 bases, J lost 4 bases, and 8 bases lay in between. The length of the CDR3 is 12 residues.

The J gene is TRBJ2-5, the V gene TRBV4-3; possible D gene TRBD2, 6 bases. This CDR3 is 14 amino acids long. Between the trimmed V and J ends, which lost 0 bases and 7 bases, there was a span of 12 bases. Germline loops: CDR1 LGHNA, CDR2 YSLEER. The CDR3 sequence: CASSQDRRGGTQYF. DNA for the CDR3: TGCGCCAGCAGCCAAGACAGGAGGGGCGGGACCCAGTACTTC.

The chain is built from TRBV2 and TRBJ1-3; a possible D gene is TRBD1 (6 bases). Trimming took 3 bases from V and 2 from J, leaving 14 bases between them. Germline CDR1 and CDR2: SNHLY and FYNNEI. The CDR3 has 16 residues. The CDR3 bases are TGTGCCAGCAGTGAGCGGTCGGGGGGCCCTGGAAACACCATATATTTT. It yields the protein CASSERSGGPGNTIYF.

This clone came up a few times. The CDR3 region is CASSSTAYNEQFF. The CDR3, as DNA: TGTGCCAGCAGTTCTACAGCGTACAATGAGCAGTTCTTC. This chain joins TRBV25-1 and TRBJ2-1, with D unresolved. The CDR3 consists of 13 residues. Germline loops: CDR1 MGHDK, CDR2 SYGVNS. The germline V and J ends were trimmed by 5 bases and 4 bases, with 9 bases remaining between them.

This clone was counted between two and nine times. The rearrangement links TRBV28 to TRBJ1-5, with D tentatively TRBD1 (6 bases). Germline CDR1 MDHEN, CDR2 SYDVKM. V lost 4 bases, J lost 5 bases, and 15 bases lay in between. This CDR3 has 15 amino acids. The CDR3 spells CASSSLRGGDQPQHF. For the CDR3, the DNA is TGTGCCAGCAGTTCCCTCAGGGGTGGGGATCAGCCCCAGCATTTT.

The chain has TRBV15 and TRBJ2-3; D gene uncertain. Deletions cut 0 bases from V and 13 bases from J, with 17 bases between. CDR1 and CDR2 (germline): LNHNV, YYDKDF (reference sequence). The CDR3 has 14 residues. CDR3 loop: CATSRDRSLKREYF. The CDR3 DNA reads as TGTGCCACCAGCAGAGATCGAAGTCTTAAAAGAGAGTATTTT.

The DNA of the CDR3 is TGTGCCAGCAGCTTAGCAGGTGGGGTGAGCAATCAGCCCCAGCATTTT. It yields the protein CASSLAGGVSNQPQHF. The chain combines TRBV7-8 with TRBJ1-5, with no clear D. Germline V lookup: CDR1 SGHVS, CDR2 FQNEAQ. The CDR3 has 16 amino acids. The V end lost 0 bases, the J end lost 1 base, and 10 bases lay between the germline ends.

In its sample, this clone was seen a few times. V and J are TRBV30 and TRBJ2-7, with 8 bases identical to TRBD2. The germline V gene has CDR1 GTSNPN and CDR2 SVGIG (reference sequence). This CDR3 has 14 residues. V was pared by 3 bases and J by 2 bases, with 6 bases of the junction left unmatched. CDR3 nucleotide sequence: TGTGCCTGGAGAGGTACGGGAGGGCCCTACGAGCAGTACTTC. Residues: CAWRGTGGPYEQYF.

This chain joins TRBV18 and TRBJ2-7, with TRBD2 as a possible D gene (6 bases). The CDR3 covers 17 residues. V lost 2 bases and J lost 2, with 19 bases in between. In germline, CDR1 is KGHSH, CDR2 LQKENI. The CDR3 here is CASSPYGSRTVTYEQYF. The CDR3, as DNA: TGTGCCAGCTCACCATACGGGAGCCGGACTGTCACCTACGAGCAGTACTTC.

The gene calls are TRBV28 and TRBJ1-2; 7 positions match TRBD1. In germline, CDR1 is MDHEN, CDR2 SYDVKM. There are 20 residues in the CDR3. V shed 3 bases and J 2 bases; nucleotides not matched to a gene: 21. DNA of the CDR3: TGTGCCAGCAGTTTTTTTCTACAGAGGGGACAGACGCGCGGGAACTATGGCTACACCTTC. Its translation is CASSFFLQRGQTRGNYGYTF.

V and J are TRBV7-9 and TRBJ1-2; tentatively, D is TRBD1 (6 bases). V gave up 5 bases and J gave up 9 bases, with 16 bases separating them. This CDR3 spans 13 amino acids. CDR1 is SEHNR and CDR2 is FQNEAQ in the germline V gene (reference sequence). CDR3 bases: TGTGCCAGCAGCACCCGCGGAGGGGGGAGCTACACCTTC. It specifies CASSTRGGGSYTF.

This chain connects TRBV5-1 to TRBJ2-1; 8 positions match TRBD2. After removal of 7 bases from V and 7 bases from J, the junction contained 10 bases not matched to a gene. The CDR3 runs 14 residues. Germline CDR1 and CDR2: SGHRS and YFSETQ. The CDR3 DNA follows: TGCGCCAGCCAACTAGCGGCACTAGCGAATGAGCAGTTCTTC. This sequence encodes CASQLAALANEQFF.

This clone was seen only a few times. This sequence joins TRBV7-8 and TRBJ2-1, with TRBD2 identical over 8 bases. The CDR3 runs 15 residues. V was pared by 5 bases and J by 6 bases, with 9 bases of the junction left unmatched. Germline loops: CDR1 SGHVS, CDR2 FQNEAQ. The CDR3 region has the DNA TGTGCCAGCAGCAATCAGCGGGAGTGGGGCAATGAGCAGTTCTTC. It specifies CASSNQREWGNEQFF.

J is TRBJ2-5 and V is TRBV5-4, with TRBD2 identical over 10 bases. This CDR3 has 15 amino acids. The germline CDR1 and CDR2 sequences are SGHNT and YYREEE (reference sequence). V lost 2 bases and J lost 5; bases outside the gene matches: 6. The CDR3 DNA reads as TGTGCCAGCAGCTTTAGCGGGAGGAGGATGGAGACCCAGTACTTC. This gives the protein CASSFSGRRMETQYF.

The chain couples TRBV6-6 to TRBJ1-2; D is possibly TRBD1 (5 bases). The CDR3 contains 15 residues. V was cut by 6 bases and J by 4 bases, with 18 bases left in between. The germline CDR1 and CDR2 sequences are MNHNY and SVGAGI (reference sequence). The CDR3 region has the DNA TGTGCCAGCAGCCAGGTGGACACCCCCTTCTATGGCTACACCTTC. Translation gives CASSQVDTPFYGYTF.